The T cell receptor (beta chain) under discussion was sequenced for a study of cytomegalovirus exposure and HLA in healthy donors. The repertoire was sequenced with immunoSEQ multiplex PCR; TCRdb's copy has only in-frame clones and lacks some. In the table there are under 200,000 clones, roughly 77% of which are singletons. Trimming shortened V by 8 bases and J by 2 bases, and 10 bases separated the two germline ends. The germline gives CDR1 MNHEY, CDR2 SVGAGI. The CDR3 is made up of 13 amino acids. The sequence was collected from a woman in her 30s in good health and CMV-seronegative. V usage is TRBV6-5 and J usage is TRBJ1-3; no reliable D call. Sequencing was carried out using PBMCs. CDR3 DNA: TGTGCCAGCCGGTCAACAGCTGGAAACACCATATATTTT. Its translation is CASRSTAGNTIYF.